This TCR beta chain comes out of a study of blood T cell repertoires in COVID-19. Study at large: COVID-19 samples from acute and convalescent phases originated in the United States, Italy and Spain. The analysed material was cDNA or gDNA that came from T cells, B-cell-depleted T cells, or PBMCs.

This clone was detected only a few times. TCRdb keeps only in-frame clones here, not all; method: immunoSEQ multiplex PCR. The sample has tens of thousands of clones; 60% to 80% are singletons. The sequencing input was peripheral blood. This TCR came from a human donor in a cohort sampled during active COVID-19.

CDR3 sequence (DNA): TGCGCCAGCAGCCTTGGACACCTGAGCTCTGGAAACACCATATATTTT. It encodes CASSLGHLSSGNTIYF. This rearrangement joins TRBV5-1 to TRBJ1-3; D is possibly TRBD1 (5 bases). The CDR3 is made up of 16 amino acids. V was trimmed by 4 bases and J by 0 bases, leaving 14 bases between them. Per germline, CDR1 SGHRS and CDR2 YFSETQ.